The 26 T cell receptor beta chains below all came from one sample that was sequenced in a study of blood T cell repertoires in COVID-19. TCRdb's table, derived via immunoSEQ multiplex PCR, lists solely in-frame clones and lacks some. The repertoire includes 55,000 to 75,000 clones, about 80% of them detected once, and 23% sits in the top ten. The sample comprised peripheral blood. These receptors all come from a human donor in a cohort sampled during active COVID-19.

V usage is TRBV27 and J usage is TRBJ2-7; 7 nucleotides agree with TRBD2. The germline gives CDR1 MNHEY, CDR2 SMNVEV (reference sequence). Trimming cost V 3 bases and J 4 bases; bases outside gene matches: 6. The CDR3 length is 14 residues. This CDR3 reads CASSFGLDSYEQYF. The DNA for the CDR3 is TGTGCCAGCAGTTTCGGACTAGACTCGTACGAGCAGTACTTC.

A word on this clone: At one end, the junction sequence differs from germline, possibly due to a read error. As DNA, the CDR3 is TGCGCCAGCAGCTTGGGTGGGAGCAGAGATACGCAGTATTTT. Protein sequence: CASSLGGSRDTQYF. This chain connects TRBV5-1 to TRBJ2-3, with TRBD2 as a possible D gene (5 bases). The CDR3 has 14 residues. The germline CDR1 and CDR2 sequences are SGHRS and YFSETQ.

The chain couples TRBV5-4 to TRBJ2-1; D gene uncertain. There are 12 residues in the CDR3. Trimming took 2 bases from V and 7 from J, leaving 7 bases between them. Germline CDR1 reads SGHNT; CDR2 reads YYREEE (reference sequence). The CDR3 nucleotides are TGTGCCAGCAGCTTCGACGGGAATGAGCAGTTCTTC. The encoded protein is CASSFDGNEQFF.

The genes are TRBV11-2 and TRBJ1-1, with no clear D. The CDR3 is made up of 15 amino acids. Germline V gene sequence: CDR1 SGHAT, CDR2 FQNNGV. Between the trimmed V and J ends, which lost 0 bases and 4 bases, there was a span of 12 bases. The CDR3 sequence is CASSLDSGVVTEAFF. The CDR3 DNA sequence: TGTGCCAGCAGCTTAGATTCGGGAGTTGTCACTGAAGCTTTCTTT.

V usage is TRBV15 and J usage is TRBJ1-5; D is uncertain. Trimming left V 2 bases short and J 0 bases short, with 5 bases between. Germline assignment: CDR1 LNHNV and CDR2 YYDKDF (reference sequence). This CDR3 has 14 amino acids. CDR3 nucleotide sequence: TGTGCCACCAGCAGAATGAGTAGCAATCAGCCCCAGCATTTT. Protein: CATSRMSSNQPQHF.

V and J are TRBV13 and TRBJ2-7, with D possibly matching TRBD1 (6 bases). From germline, CDR1 is PRHDT and CDR2 FYEKMQ (reference sequence). Trimming cost V 5 bases and J 3 bases, with 14 bases left between them. There are 14 residues in the CDR3. The CDR3 DNA reads as TGTGCCAGCAGCGGATGGGACAAAGGCTACGAGCAGTACTTC. Translation: CASSGWDKGYEQYF.

This chain uses TRBV6-1 with TRBJ1-2; D perhaps matches TRBD1 (5 bases). The CDR3 covers 14 residues. Trimming took off 1 base at V and 5 bases at J, with 11 bases between the two ends. CDR1 MNHNS and CDR2 SASEGT come from the germline V gene. Here the CDR3 reads CASSEGGDWYGYTF. The DNA for the CDR3 is TGTGCCAGCAGTGAAGGGGGCGACTGGTATGGCTACACCTTC.

The rearrangement joins TRBV5-5 to TRBJ1-1; no clear D. The CDR3 is 14 residues long. The V gene's germline CDR1 is SGHKS and CDR2 YYEKEE (reference sequence). With 0 bases removed from V and 5 bases from J, the gap between germline ends came to 11 bases. The CDR3 region is CASSLGRQRTEAFF. CDR3 nucleotides: TGTGCCAGCAGCTTGGGGCGCCAGCGGACTGAAGCTTTCTTT.

CDR3 region: CASSLQRTVSGELFF. The CDR3 nucleotides are TGTGCCAGCAGCCTCCAACGGACAGTCTCCGGGGAGCTGTTTTTT. V is TRBV3-1 (or the pseudogene TRBV3-2) and J is TRBJ2-2, with a tentative D call TRBD1 (6 bases). Germline CDR1 is LGHDT and CDR2 is YNNKEL (reference sequence). The CDR3 sequence is 15 residues long. V lost 4 bases, J lost 6 bases, and 15 bases lay in between.

The J gene is TRBJ1-1, the V gene TRBV29-1; 7 bases fit TRBD1. The CDR3 consists of 14 residues. The V gene's germline CDR1 is SQVTM and CDR2 ANQGSEA. The trim removed 3 bases at V and 1 base at J, leaving 5 bases unmatched. In DNA form, the CDR3 reads TGCAGCGTTGAGCGCGGGGACAGGAACACTGAAGCTTTCTTT. Protein: CSVERGDRNTEAFF.

The chain couples TRBV5-4 to TRBJ2-4, with 9 bases lining up with TRBD1. The CDR3 runs to 15 residues. Germline V lookup: CDR1 SGHNT, CDR2 YYREEE (reference sequence). V was pared by 4 bases and J by 7 bases, with 9 bases of the junction left unmatched. The CDR3 spells CASSPGQGGGNIQYF. The CDR3 DNA sequence: TGTGCCAGCAGCCCGGGACAGGGTGGAGGGAACATTCAGTACTTC.

The V gene is TRBV19, the J gene TRBJ1-4; 10 bases are a match to TRBD1. The germline V gene encodes CDR1 LNHDA and CDR2 SQIVND (reference sequence). The CDR3 contains 16 residues. Trimming cost V 1 base and J 6 bases; bases outside gene matches: 5. The CDR3 nucleotides are TGTGCCAGTAGTATAGGGAGTGGGACAGGGGATGAAAAACTGTTTTTT. Encoded protein: CASSIGSGTGDEKLFF.

The chain uses TRBV28 and TRBJ2-1; 13 bases align to TRBD2. V gave up 6 bases and J gave up 6 bases; unmatched junction bases: 5. CDR3 length equals 15 residues. The V gene's germline CDR1 is MDHEN and CDR2 SYDVKM. CDR3 protein: CASRFGLAGVNEQFF. The CDR3 coding sequence is TGTGCCAGCAGGTTCGGACTAGCGGGAGTCAATGAGCAGTTCTTC.

The chain combines TRBV5-6 with TRBJ2-1; TRBD2 matches 10 bases. CDR1 and CDR2 from the germline V gene are SGHDT and YYEEEE. The trim removed 4 bases at V and 5 bases at J, leaving 6 bases unmatched. The CDR3 runs to 15 residues. The CDR3 bases are TGTGCCAGCAGCCTCCTAGCGGGGGCAAACAATGAGCAGTTCTTC. Its protein is CASSLLAGANNEQFF. The full variable domain, its missing parts supplied by reference TRBV5-6 and TRBJ2-1, is DAGVTQSPTHLIKTRGQQVTLRCSPKSGHDTVSWYQQALGQGPQFIFQYYEEEERQRGNFPDRFSGHQFPNYSSELNVNALLLGDSALYLCASSLLAGANNEQFFGPGTRLTVL.

The chain uses TRBV19 and TRBJ2-2; 9 bases agree with TRBD1. J lost 3 bases, V lost 6 bases, and 2 bases had no gene match. This CDR3 spans 14 amino acids. Germline lookup yields CDR1 LNHDA and CDR2 SQIVND (reference sequence). CDR3 loop: CASSRQGDTGELFF. As DNA, the CDR3 is TGTGCCAGTAGCCGACAGGGGGACACCGGGGAGCTGTTTTTT.

The rearrangement joins TRBV3-1 (or the pseudogene TRBV3-2) to TRBJ2-7, with 7 bases that match TRBD1. The CDR3 totals 15 residues. From germline, CDR1 is LGHDT and CDR2 YNNKEL (reference sequence). The junction had 8 bases not matched to a gene; V was cut back by 4 bases and J by 2 bases. CDR3 sequence (DNA): TGTGCCAGCAGCCGAACCCGGGACAGCACCTACGAGCAGTACTTC. It is translated as CASSRTRDSTYEQYF.

This clone was counted a few times. V and J are TRBV5-6 and TRBJ2-1; D unclear. The CDR3 covers 12 residues. Germline lookup yields CDR1 SGHDT and CDR2 YYEEEE. With 4 bases removed from V and 9 bases from J, the gap between germline ends came to 11 bases. The CDR3, as DNA: TGTGCCAGCAGCAAATTCGGGTTTGAGCAGTTCTTC. It encodes CASSKFGFEQFF. The whole variable domain, filled in from reference TRBV5-6 and TRBJ2-1, reads DAGVTQSPTHLIKTRGQQVTLRCSPKSGHDTVSWYQQALGQGPQFIFQYYEEEERQRGNFPDRFSGHQFPNYSSELNVNALLLGDSALYLCASSKFGFEQFFGPGTRLTVL.

This chain connects TRBV6-6 to TRBJ1-5; 10 bases match TRBD1. The germline V gene encodes CDR1 MNHNY and CDR2 SVGAGI (reference sequence). V was pared by 7 bases and J by 5 bases, with 2 bases of the junction left unmatched. The CDR3 runs to 13 residues. CDR3 amino acids: CASKGQGDQPQHF. Here the CDR3 DNA reads TGTGCCAGCAAAGGACAGGGGGATCAGCCCCAGCATTTT.

This chain connects TRBV20-1 to TRBJ2-7; perhaps TRBD1 as D (6 bases). The germline V gene encodes CDR1 DFQATT and CDR2 SNEGSKA (reference sequence). The ends were cut back, 3 bases at V and 2 bases at J, with 17 bases in the middle. The CDR3 totals 15 residues. The CDR3 here is CSASRGLTGTYEQYF. CDR3 DNA: TGCAGTGCTAGTAGGGGGTTAACGGGTACCTACGAGCAGTACTTC.

This chain joins TRBV5-1 and TRBJ1-2; 9 positions agree with TRBD1. CDR1 and CDR2 from the germline V gene are SGHRS and YFSETQ. The J segment lost 3 bases and the V segment lost 3 bases, leaving 9 bases of the junction unmatched. The CDR3 is 16 residues long. CDR3 DNA: TGCGCCAGCAGCTCTATCGGGGACAGGGTAGACTATGGCTACACCTTC. It encodes CASSSIGDRVDYGYTF.

The chain couples TRBV3-1 (or the pseudogene TRBV3-2) to TRBJ2-2; 11 bases align to TRBD2. V was clipped by 3 bases and J by 6 bases; unmatched bases: 6. The CDR3 contains 16 residues. CDR1 LGHDT and CDR2 YNNKEL come from the germline V gene (reference sequence). CDR3 loop: CASSHLAGGKSGELFF. The CDR3 nucleotides read TGTGCCAGCAGCCACCTAGCGGGGGGTAAATCCGGGGAGCTGTTTTTT.

The gene calls are TRBV28 and TRBJ2-5; a possible D gene is TRBD2 (5 bases). The V gene lost 4 bases and the J gene lost 3 bases, with 9 bases spanning the gap. Germline lookup yields CDR1 MDHEN and CDR2 SYDVKM. CDR3 length: 13 amino acids. The CDR3 is CASSSTGKETQYF. The CDR3 nucleotides are TGTGCCAGCAGTTCAACGGGGAAAGAGACCCAGTACTTC. The variable domain in full, completed from reference TRBV28 and TRBJ2-5, reads DVKVTQSSRYLVKRTGEKVFLECVQDMDHENMFWYRQDPGLGLRLIYFSYDVKMKEKGDIPEGYSVSREKKERFSLILESASTNQTSMYLCASSSTGKETQYFGPGTRLLVL.

The chain joins TRBV19 to TRBJ1-2, with TRBD1 matching over 7 bases. Germline trimming cut 6 bases from V and 3 bases from J; bases unmatched to any gene: 7. The germline gives CDR1 LNHDA, CDR2 SQIVND (reference sequence). The CDR3 sequence is 14 residues long. The CDR3 protein is CASSLDREDYGYTF. CDR3 sequence (DNA): TGTGCCAGTAGCCTCGACAGGGAGGACTATGGCTACACCTTC.

J is TRBJ2-3 and V is TRBV5-1; 8 bases map to TRBD2. The V gene's germline CDR1 is SGHRS and CDR2 YFSETQ. Germline trimming cut 4 bases from V and 6 bases from J; bases unmatched to any gene: 13. The CDR3 is made up of 16 amino acids. The CDR3 loop is CASSRAGGRASDTQYF. CDR3 DNA: TGCGCCAGCAGCCGGGCGGGGGGCAGGGCGTCTGATACGCAGTATTTT.

The genes are TRBV29-1 and TRBJ2-3; D remains ambiguous. Trimming removed 4 bases from V and 2 bases from J, with 10 bases in between. Germline V gene lookup returns CDR1 SQVTM and CDR2 ANQGSEA. The CDR3 is 13 amino acids. The CDR3 nucleotides are TGCAGCGTTGCCCAAAATCCCACAGATACGCAGTATTTT. Translating gives CSVAQNPTDTQYF.

The chain employs TRBV1 and TRBJ1-1; no DNA check was done on the table's D call, TRBD1. TRBV1 is noted as a pseudogene. The CDR3 runs to 14 residues. For the CDR3, the DNA is TGCACCAGCAGAATGGGACAGAGACACACTGAAGCTTTCTTT. Residues: CTSRMGQRHTEAFF.